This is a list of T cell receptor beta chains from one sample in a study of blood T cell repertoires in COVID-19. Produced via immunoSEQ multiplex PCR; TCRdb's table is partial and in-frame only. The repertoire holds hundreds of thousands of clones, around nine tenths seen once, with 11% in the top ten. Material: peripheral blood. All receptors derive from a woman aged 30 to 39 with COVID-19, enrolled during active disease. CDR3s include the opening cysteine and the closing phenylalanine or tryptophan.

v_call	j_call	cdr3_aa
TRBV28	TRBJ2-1	CASSPPWTSDPYNEQFF
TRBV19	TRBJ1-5	CASSPRQGTSAKPQHF
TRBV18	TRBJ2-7	CASSPRGGGLGEQYF
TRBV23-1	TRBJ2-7	CASSRIVDRENEQYF
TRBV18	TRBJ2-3	CASSPRSANPSTDTQYF
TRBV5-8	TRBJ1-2	CASSREDGNYGYTF
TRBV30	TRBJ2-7	CAWEGTPGNYEQYF
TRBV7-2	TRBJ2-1	CASSQDRDEQFF
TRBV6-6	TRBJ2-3	CASSPGGAGTDTQYF
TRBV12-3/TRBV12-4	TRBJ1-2	CASSTGRGGYTF
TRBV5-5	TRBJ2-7	CASSPQGRNYEQYF
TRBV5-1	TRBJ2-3	CASSPSGTGSDTQYF
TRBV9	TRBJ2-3	CASSPGENSGITDTQYF
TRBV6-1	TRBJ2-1	CASSDGGSGGPFDGAEQFF
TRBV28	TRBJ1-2	CASSPDRVVGYTF
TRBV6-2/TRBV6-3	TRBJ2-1	CASSRFLRAKPYNEQFF
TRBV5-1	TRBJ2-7	CASSLGSSYEQYF
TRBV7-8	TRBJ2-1	CASSLDRDRRLNEQFF
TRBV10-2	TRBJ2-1	CASRLAATQGHEQFF
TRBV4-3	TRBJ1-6	CASSQDRGGPLHF
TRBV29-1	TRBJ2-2	CSVDSGEGIGELFF
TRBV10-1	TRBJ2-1	CASSESTAAGGNEQFF
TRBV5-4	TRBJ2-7	CASSFGGNYEQYF
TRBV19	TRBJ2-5	CASSLGAPRVIADQYF
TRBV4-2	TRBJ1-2	CASSRIMTGDDGYTF
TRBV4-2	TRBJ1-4	CASSQGLTGTRKLFF
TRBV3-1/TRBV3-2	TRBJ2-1	CASSHSGRSNEQFF
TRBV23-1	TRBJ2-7	CASSQPKEQGSYEQYF
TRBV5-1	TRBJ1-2	CASSPPGNYGYTF
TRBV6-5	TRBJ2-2	CASSPGGVGGELFF
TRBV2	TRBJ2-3	CASSQELRTDTQYF
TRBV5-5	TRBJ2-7	CASSLALQDRYEQYF
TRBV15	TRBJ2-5	CATSRPGQEGETQYF
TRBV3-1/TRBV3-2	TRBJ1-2	CASSRSGYGYTF
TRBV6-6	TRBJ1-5	CASNYGEARQPQHF
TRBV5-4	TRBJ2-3	CAGMDRGTDTQYF
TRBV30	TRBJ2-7	CAWATGQTYEQYF
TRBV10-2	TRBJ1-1	CASGPKGPAAFF
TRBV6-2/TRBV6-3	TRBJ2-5	CASSDKEAETQYF
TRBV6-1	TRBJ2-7	CASSGILGLAGYEQYF
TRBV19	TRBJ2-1	CASRRQESYNEQFF
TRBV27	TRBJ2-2	CASSFRTPSGTIPGELFF
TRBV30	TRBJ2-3	CAWSPSESPSTDTQYF
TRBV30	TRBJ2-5	CAWSVQGAGETQYF
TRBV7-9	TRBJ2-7	CASSPGTGDYEQYF
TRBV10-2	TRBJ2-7	CASSGGQPGSYEQYF
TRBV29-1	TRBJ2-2	CSGTSGRIGGELFF
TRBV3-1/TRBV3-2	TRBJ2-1	CASSQATREPEDEQFF
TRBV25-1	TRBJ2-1	CASSEFFGTLNEQFF
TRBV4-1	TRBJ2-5	CASTTSGRAGAQTQYF
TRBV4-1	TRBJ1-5	CASSQDPSYRGLSNQPQHF
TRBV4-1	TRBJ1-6	CASSQIQQGFLVFNSPLHF
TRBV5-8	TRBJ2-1	CASSWGTSGNEQFF
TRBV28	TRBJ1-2	CASSPPGTGAFQGYTF
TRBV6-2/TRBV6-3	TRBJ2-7	CASSSPGDSSYEQYF
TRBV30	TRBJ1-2	CAWSAPGQNYGYTF
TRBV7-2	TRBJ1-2	CASSHVHSYGYTF
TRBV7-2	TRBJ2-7	CASSIPTSGSNEQYF
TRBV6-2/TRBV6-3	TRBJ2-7	CASSPTSSVSSYEQYF
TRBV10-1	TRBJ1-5	CASSESCKAASNQPQHF